This T cell receptor (beta chain) stems from a study of T-cell memory formation after mild COVID-19. This clonotype was seen more than once but under ten times. No antigen is known for it. One entry per CDR3 protein results from TCRdb running MiXCR on the 5' RACE reads. The data hold about 50,000 distinct CDR3 sequences, with about 7.3% observed a single time. Overall study findings and caveats: Later expanders leaned CD4+, whereas day 15 to 85 contracting clones were balanced CD4/CD8.

Germline values: CDR1 SGHVS, CDR2 FQNEAQ. Trimming at V came to 3 bases and at J to 4 bases, leaving 12 bases not matched to a gene. There are 16 residues in the CDR3. Input material: PBMCs or a T cell subset sorted from them (not recorded which). This sequence joins TRBV7-8 and TRBJ2-7; 7 nucleotides align to TRBD1. The sequence came from a man in his late teens or twenties who had mild COVID-19 (a few samples of this study predate the infection). Cell type and time point are not known. The CDR3 is CASSFLFAGGSYEQYF. The CDR3 coding sequence is TGTGCCAGCAGCTTTTTGTTCGCAGGGGGATCATACGAGCAGTACTTC. Variable domain in full (rest from reference TRBV7-8 and TRBJ2-7): GAGVSQSPRYKVAKRGQDVALRCDPISGHVSLFWYQQALGQGPEFLTYFQNEAQLDKSGLPSDRFFAERPEGSVSTLKIQRTQQEDSAVYLCASSFLFAGGSYEQYFGPGTRLTVT.